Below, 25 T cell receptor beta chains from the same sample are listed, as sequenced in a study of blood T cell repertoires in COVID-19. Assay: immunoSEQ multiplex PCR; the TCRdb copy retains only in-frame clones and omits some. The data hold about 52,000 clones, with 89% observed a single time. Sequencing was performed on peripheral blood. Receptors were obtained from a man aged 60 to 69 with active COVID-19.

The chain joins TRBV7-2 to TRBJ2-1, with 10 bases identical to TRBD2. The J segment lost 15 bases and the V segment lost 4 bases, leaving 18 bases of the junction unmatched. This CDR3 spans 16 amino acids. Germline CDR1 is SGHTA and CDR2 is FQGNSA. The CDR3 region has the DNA TGTGCCAGCAGCTCCTCGGCCGGGACTAGCGTGAAAAGGCGGTTCTTC. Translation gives CASSSSAGTSVKRRFF.

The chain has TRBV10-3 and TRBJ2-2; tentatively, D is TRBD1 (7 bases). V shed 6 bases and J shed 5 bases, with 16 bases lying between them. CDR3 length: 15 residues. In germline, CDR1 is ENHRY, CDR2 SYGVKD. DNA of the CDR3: TGTGCCATCAGAGGGGAGACAGGGAGGACCGGGGAGCTGTTTTTT. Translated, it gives CAIRGETGRTGELFF.

The DNA for the CDR3 is TGTGCCAGCAGCCTAGGATTGGGACTCGCCTACGAGCAGTACTTC. Protein product: CASSLGLGLAYEQYF. J is TRBJ2-7 and V is TRBV9, with TRBD2 as a possible D gene (6 bases). Germline V gene lookup returns CDR1 SGDLS and CDR2 YYNGEE. The V end was cut by 4 bases, the J end by 2 bases, with 16 bases between. The CDR3 runs to 15 residues.

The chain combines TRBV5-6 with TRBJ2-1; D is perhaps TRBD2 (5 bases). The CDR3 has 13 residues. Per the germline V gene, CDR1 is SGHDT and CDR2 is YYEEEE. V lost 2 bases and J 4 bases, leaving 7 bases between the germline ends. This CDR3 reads CASSFGLYNEQFF. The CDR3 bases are TGTGCCAGCAGCTTCGGACTTTACAATGAGCAGTTCTTC.

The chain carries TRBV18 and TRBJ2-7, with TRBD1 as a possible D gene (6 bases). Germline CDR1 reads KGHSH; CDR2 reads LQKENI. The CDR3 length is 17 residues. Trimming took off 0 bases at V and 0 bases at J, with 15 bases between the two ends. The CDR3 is CASSPPGNRVSSYEQYF. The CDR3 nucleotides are TGTGCCAGCTCACCACCGGGCAACAGGGTTTCCTCCTACGAGCAGTACTTC. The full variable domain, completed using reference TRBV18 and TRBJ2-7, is NAGVMQNPRHLVRRRGQEARLRCSPMKGHSHVYWYRQLPEEGLKFMVYLQKENIIDESGMPKERFSAEFPKEGPSILRIQQVVRGDSAAYFCASSPPGNRVSSYEQYFGPGTRLTVT.

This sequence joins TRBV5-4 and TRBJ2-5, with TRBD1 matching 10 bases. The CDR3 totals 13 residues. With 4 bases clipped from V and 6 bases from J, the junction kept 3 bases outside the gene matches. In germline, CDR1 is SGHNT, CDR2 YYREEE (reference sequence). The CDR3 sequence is CASSRTGGKTQYF. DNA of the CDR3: TGTGCCAGCAGCAGGACAGGGGGAAAGACCCAGTACTTC.

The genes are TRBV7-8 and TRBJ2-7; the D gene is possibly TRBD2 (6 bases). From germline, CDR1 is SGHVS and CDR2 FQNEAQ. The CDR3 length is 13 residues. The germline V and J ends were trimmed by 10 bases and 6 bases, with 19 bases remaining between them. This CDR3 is CATTSGGRGEQYF. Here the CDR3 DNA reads TGTGCCACCACATCAGGAGGGAGAGGCGAGCAGTACTTC.

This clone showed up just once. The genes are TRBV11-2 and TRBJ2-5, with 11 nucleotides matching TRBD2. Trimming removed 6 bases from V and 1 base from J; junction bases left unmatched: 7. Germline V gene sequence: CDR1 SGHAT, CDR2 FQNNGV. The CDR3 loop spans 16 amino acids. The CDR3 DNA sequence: TGTGCCAGCAGTCATACTAGCGGGAGACCCCAAGAGACCCAGTACTTC. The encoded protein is CASSHTSGRPQETQYF.

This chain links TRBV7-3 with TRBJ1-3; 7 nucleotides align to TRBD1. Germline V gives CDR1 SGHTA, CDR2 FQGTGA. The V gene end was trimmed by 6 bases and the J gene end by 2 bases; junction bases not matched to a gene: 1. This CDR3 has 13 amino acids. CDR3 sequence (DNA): TGTGCCAGCAGTCAGGGGGCTGGAAACACCATATATTTT. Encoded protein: CASSQGAGNTIYF.

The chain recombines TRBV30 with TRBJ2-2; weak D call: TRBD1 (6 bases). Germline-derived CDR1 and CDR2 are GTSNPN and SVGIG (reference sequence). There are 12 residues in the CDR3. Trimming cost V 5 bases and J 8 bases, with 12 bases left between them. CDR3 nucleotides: TGTGCCTGGGCAAGACAGGTTGGGGAGCTGTTTTTT. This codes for CAWARQVGELFF.

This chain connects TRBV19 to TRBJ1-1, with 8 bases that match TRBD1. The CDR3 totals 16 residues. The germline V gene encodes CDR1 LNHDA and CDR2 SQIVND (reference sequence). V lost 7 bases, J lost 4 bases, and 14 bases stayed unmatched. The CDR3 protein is CASTPGAGGAGTEAFF. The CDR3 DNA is TGTGCCAGTACCCCCGGCGCAGGGGGCGCCGGCACTGAAGCTTTCTTT.

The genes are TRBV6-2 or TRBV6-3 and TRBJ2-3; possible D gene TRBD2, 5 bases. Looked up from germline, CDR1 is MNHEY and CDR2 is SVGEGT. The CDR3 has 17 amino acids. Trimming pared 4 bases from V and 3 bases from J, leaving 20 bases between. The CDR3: CASSFRGLRTATDTQYF. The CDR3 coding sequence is TGTGCCAGCAGTTTCCGAGGACTTCGAACCGCAACAGATACGCAGTATTTT.

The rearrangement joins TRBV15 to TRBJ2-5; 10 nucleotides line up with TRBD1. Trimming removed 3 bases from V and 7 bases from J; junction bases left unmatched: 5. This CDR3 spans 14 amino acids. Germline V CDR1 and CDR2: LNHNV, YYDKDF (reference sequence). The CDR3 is CATSRGRDRGTQYF. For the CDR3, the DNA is TGTGCCACCAGCAGGGGACGGGACAGGGGGACCCAGTACTTC.

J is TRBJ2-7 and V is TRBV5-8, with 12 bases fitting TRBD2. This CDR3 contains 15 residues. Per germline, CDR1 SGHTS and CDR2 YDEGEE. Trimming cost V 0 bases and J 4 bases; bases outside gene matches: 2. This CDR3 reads CASSLGLAGAYEQYF. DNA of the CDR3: TGTGCCAGCAGCTTGGGACTAGCGGGAGCGTACGAGCAGTACTTC.

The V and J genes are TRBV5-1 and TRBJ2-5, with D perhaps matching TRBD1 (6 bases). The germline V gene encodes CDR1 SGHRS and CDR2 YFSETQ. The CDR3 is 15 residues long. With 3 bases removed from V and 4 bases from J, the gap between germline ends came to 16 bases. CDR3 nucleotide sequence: TGCGCCAGCAGCTCCCAGGGGCCGCCGCGAGAGACCCAGTACTTC. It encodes CASSSQGPPRETQYF. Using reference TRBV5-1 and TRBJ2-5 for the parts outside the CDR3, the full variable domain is KAGVTQTPRYLIKTRGQQVTLSCSPISGHRSVSWYQQTPGQGLQFLFEYFSETQRNKGNFPGRFSGRQFSNSRSEMNVSTLELGDSALYLCASSSQGPPRETQYFGPGTRLLVL.

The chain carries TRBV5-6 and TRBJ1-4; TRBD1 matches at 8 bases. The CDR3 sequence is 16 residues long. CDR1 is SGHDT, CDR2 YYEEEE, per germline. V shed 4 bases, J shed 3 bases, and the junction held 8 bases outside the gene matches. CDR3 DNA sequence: TGTGCCAGCAGCACAGGACAGGGCACCCCTAATGAAAAACTGTTTTTT. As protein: CASSTGQGTPNEKLFF.

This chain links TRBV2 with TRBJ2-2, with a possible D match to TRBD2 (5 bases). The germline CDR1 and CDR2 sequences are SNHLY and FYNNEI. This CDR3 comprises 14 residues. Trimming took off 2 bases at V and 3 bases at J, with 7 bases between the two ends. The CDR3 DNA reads TGTGCCAGCAGTGAATGGGGAGACACCGGGGAGCTGTTTTTT. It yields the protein CASSEWGDTGELFF.

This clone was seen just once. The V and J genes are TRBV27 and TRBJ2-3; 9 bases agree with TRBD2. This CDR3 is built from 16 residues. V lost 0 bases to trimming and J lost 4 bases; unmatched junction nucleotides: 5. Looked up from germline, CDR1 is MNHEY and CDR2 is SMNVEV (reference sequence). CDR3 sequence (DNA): TGTGCCAGCAGTTTATCTAGCGGGAGAAGGGCAGATACGCAGTATTTT. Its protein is CASSLSSGRRADTQYF.

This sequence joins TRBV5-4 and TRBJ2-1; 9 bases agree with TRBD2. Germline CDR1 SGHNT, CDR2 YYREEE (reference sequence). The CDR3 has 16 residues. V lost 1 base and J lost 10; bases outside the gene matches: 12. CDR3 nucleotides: TGTGCCAGCAGCTTGTTGGCTAGCGGGACAGTTGGAGAGCAGTTCTTC. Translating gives CASSLLASGTVGEQFF.

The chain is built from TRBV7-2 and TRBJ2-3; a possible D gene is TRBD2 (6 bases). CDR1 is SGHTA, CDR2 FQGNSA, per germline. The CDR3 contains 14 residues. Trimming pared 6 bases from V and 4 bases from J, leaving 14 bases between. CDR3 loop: CASSRELPPDTQYF. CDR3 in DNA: TGTGCCAGCAGTCGGGAGCTGCCGCCAGATACGCAGTATTTT.

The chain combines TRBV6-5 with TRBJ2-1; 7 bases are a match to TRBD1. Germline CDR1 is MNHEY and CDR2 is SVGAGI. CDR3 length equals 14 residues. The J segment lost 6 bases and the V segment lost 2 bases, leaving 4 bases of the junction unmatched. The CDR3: CASSYHRGTNEQFF. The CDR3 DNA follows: TGTGCCAGCAGTTACCACAGGGGAACCAATGAGCAGTTCTTC.

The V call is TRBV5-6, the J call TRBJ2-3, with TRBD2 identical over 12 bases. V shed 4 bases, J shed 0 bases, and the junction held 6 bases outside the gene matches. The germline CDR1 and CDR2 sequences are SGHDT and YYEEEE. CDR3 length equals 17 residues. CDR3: CASSRRLAGASTDTQYF. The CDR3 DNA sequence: TGTGCCAGCAGCCGTCGACTAGCGGGGGCTAGCACAGATACGCAGTATTTT. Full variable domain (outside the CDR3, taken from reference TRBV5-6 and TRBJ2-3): DAGVTQSPTHLIKTRGQQVTLRCSPKSGHDTVSWYQQALGQGPQFIFQYYEEEERQRGNFPDRFSGHQFPNYSSELNVNALLLGDSALYLCASSRRLAGASTDTQYFGPGTRLTVL.

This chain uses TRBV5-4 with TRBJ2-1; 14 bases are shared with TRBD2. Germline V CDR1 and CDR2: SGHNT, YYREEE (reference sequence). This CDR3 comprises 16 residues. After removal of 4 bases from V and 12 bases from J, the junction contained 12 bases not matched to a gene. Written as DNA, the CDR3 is TGTGCCAGCAGCGAGGGAGGGACTAGCGGGAGTCTCGGGCAGTTCTTC. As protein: CASSEGGTSGSLGQFF. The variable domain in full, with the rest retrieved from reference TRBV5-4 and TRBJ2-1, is ETGVTQSPTHLIKTRGQQVTLRCSSQSGHNTVSWYQQALGQGPQFIFQYYREEENGRGNFPPRFSGLQFPNYSSELNVNALELDDSALYLCASSEGGTSGSLGQFFGPGTRLTVL.

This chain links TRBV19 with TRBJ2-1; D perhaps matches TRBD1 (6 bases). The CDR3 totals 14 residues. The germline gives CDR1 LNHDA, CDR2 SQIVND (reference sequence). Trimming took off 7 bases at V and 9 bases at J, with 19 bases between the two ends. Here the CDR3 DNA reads TGTGCCAGTAAGTGGGACAATACTGGTGGTGAGCAGTTCTTC. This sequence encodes CASKWDNTGGEQFF.

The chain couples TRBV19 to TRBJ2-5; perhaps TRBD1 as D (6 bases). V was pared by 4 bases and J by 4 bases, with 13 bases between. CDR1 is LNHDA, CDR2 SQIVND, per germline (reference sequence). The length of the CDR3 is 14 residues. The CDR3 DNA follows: TGTGCCAGTAGTACCAGGGGTCTCCGAGAGACCCAGTACTTC. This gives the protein CASSTRGLRETQYF.